This T cell receptor beta chain came from a study of blood T cell repertoires in COVID-19. As handled by the study authors: By means of reference gene primer amplification, nucleated cell counts were estimated. Generated by immunoSEQ multiplex PCR, the TCRdb table keeps only in-frame clones and is missing some. From that table come the V and J calls and clone size; the DNA was used to work out D and trimming. The data contain 500,000 or so clones, roughly 87% of them singletons. Living in 24 US areas, the participants were between roughly 18 and 95 years of age. What the recovered Cohort 3 donors had was two negative PCRs, clearance, or symptom resolution. This CDR3 comprises 14 residues. Germline loops: CDR1 KGHSH, CDR2 LQKENI. With V trimmed by 6 bases and J by 0 bases, 5 bases remained unmatched.

The rearrangement joins TRBV18 to TRBJ2-7, with 7 bases fitting TRBD1. The sequence was collected from a woman younger than 30 who had recovered from COVID-19. Material: PBMCs or T cells enriched from blood (not recorded which). CDR3 amino acids: CASSRDRASYEQYF. The DNA for the CDR3 is TGTGCCAGCTCCCGCGACAGGGCCTCCTACGAGCAGTACTTC.